This T cell receptor beta chain was captured in a study of neoadjuvant anti-PD-1 for oral cavity cancer. Time point specified: after neoadjuvant nivolumab, at surgical resection. Stage II-IVA oral cavity squamous cell carcinoma was new and untreated by systemic or radiation therapy. Blood libraries mostly used approximately 450 ng genomic DNA, six replicates each. Sequencing used immunoSEQ multiplex PCR; TCRdb keeps in-frame clones, though not all of them. The profile shows 55,000 to 75,000 clones, 86% of them singletons. Between the trimmed V and J ends, which lost 4 bases and 6 bases, there was a span of 8 bases. The CDR3 covers 11 residues. The germline V gene encodes CDR1 DFQATT and CDR2 SNEGSKA (reference sequence). Of note for this clone: No antigen is known for it.

General study findings and limits: With a few patients per group, TCR findings need larger cohorts. Non-responders to neoadjuvant nivolumab had significantly more clonal PBMC T cells than responders.

The sequencing used PBMCs, collected after nivolumab (anti-PD-1) treatment. The sequence derives from a person aged 35-80 years with oral cavity squamous cell carcinoma. V usage is TRBV20-1 and J usage is TRBJ2-3; D gene unclear. CDR3 sequence reads: CSANQGDTQYF. The CDR3 bases are TGCAGTGCTAATCAAGGGGATACGCAGTATTTT.